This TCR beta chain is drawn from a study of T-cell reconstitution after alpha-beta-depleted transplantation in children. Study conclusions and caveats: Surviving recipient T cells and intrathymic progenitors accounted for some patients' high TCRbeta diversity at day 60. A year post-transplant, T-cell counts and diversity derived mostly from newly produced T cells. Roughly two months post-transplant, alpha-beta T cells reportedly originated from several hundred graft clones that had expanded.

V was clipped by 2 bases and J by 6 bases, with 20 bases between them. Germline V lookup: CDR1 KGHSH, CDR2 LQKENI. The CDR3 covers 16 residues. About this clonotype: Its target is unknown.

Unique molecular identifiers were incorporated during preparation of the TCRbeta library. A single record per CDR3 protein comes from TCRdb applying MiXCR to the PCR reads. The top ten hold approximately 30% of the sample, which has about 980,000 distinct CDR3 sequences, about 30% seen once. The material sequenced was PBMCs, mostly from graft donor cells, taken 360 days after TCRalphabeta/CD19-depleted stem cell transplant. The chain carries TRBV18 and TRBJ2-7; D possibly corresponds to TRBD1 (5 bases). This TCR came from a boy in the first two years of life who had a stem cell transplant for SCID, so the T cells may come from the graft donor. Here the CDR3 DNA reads TGTGCCAGCTCACCAGCATATAAGGGGAAAGTGATCGAGCAGTACTTC. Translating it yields CASSPAYKGKVIEQYF.